Below are 25 T cell receptor beta chains sequenced from a single sample in a study of T cell responses to AZD1222 COVID-19 vaccine. Libraries were prepared by immunoSEQ multiplex PCR; TCRdb keeps only in-frame clonotypes and omits some of them. The table includes some 150,000 clones, over 75% detected once. Material: peripheral blood, obtained 28 days after the second dose of the MenACWY control vaccine. These TCRs come from an adult who received the MenACWY meningococcal vaccine as a control.

The CDR3 coding sequence is TGCAGCGTCGCGCCGACGATATACGAGCAGTACTTC. It translates to CSVAPTIYEQYF. The chain couples TRBV29-1 to TRBJ2-7; no definite D call. Trimming took off 6 bases at V and 4 bases at J, with 13 bases between the two ends. Germline V gene sequence: CDR1 SQVTM, CDR2 ANQGSEA. The length of the CDR3 is 12 residues.

The chain links TRBV19 to TRBJ1-2; D uncertain. This CDR3 has 13 amino acids. Germline V CDR1 and CDR2: LNHDA, SQIVND (reference sequence). V was shortened by 6 bases and J by 0 bases, with 8 bases between the two germline ends. The CDR3 loop is CASSPWTNYGYTF. CDR3 nucleotide sequence: TGTGCCAGTAGCCCTTGGACTAACTATGGCTACACCTTC. Drawing the rest from reference TRBV19 and TRBJ1-2, the complete variable domain is DGGITQSPKYLFRKEGQNVTLSCEQNLNHDAMYWYRQDPGQGLRLIYYSQIVNDFQKGDIAEGYSVSREKKESFPLTVTSAQKNPTAFYLCASSPWTNYGYTFGSGTRLTVV.

The genes are TRBV10-3 and TRBJ2-5, with no clear D. Between the trimmed V and J ends, which lost 6 bases and 2 bases, there was a span of 10 bases. Germline CDR1 reads ENHRY; CDR2 reads SYGVKD. The CDR3 covers 13 residues. The CDR3 loop reads CAIRTELQETQYF. DNA of the CDR3: TGTGCCATCAGAACAGAATTACAAGAGACCCAGTACTTC.

This clone was detected only once. J is TRBJ2-2 and V is TRBV5-4; D remains ambiguous. From germline, CDR1 is SGHNT and CDR2 YYREEE (reference sequence). The V and J ends lost 0 bases and 5 bases respectively, with 11 bases between them. CDR3 length: 15 residues. CDR3 in amino acids: CASSLVGRKTGELFF. The CDR3 nucleotides read TGTGCCAGCAGCTTGGTTGGTAGGAAGACCGGGGAGCTGTTTTTT.

This chain connects TRBV3-1 (or the pseudogene TRBV3-2) to TRBJ1-1; no definite D call. Deletions cut 2 bases from V and 3 bases from J, with 13 bases between. The CDR3 extends over 15 amino acids. The V gene's germline CDR1 is LGHDT and CDR2 YNNKEL (reference sequence). CDR3 nucleotide sequence: TGTGCCAGCAGCCAATCGATAGAAGGGTACACTGAAGCTTTCTTT. Protein: CASSQSIEGYTEAFF.

This chain links TRBV9 with TRBJ1-5, with 8 bases lining up with TRBD1. The CDR3 contains 14 residues. From germline, CDR1 is SGDLS and CDR2 YYNGEE. Trimming cost V 2 bases and J 3 bases; bases outside gene matches: 1. For the CDR3, the DNA is TGTGCCAGCAGCGTGGACAGGGACAATCAGCCCCAGCATTTT. This translates into CASSVDRDNQPQHF.

This chain uses TRBV6-5 with TRBJ2-1, with 7 bases fitting TRBD1. This CDR3 spans 13 amino acids. Germline trimming cut 6 bases from V and 6 bases from J; bases unmatched to any gene: 5. CDR1 and CDR2 (germline): MNHEY, SVGAGI. The CDR3 sequence: CASRSTGRNEQFF. For the CDR3, the DNA is TGTGCCAGCAGGTCGACAGGGCGCAATGAGCAGTTCTTC.

This sequence joins TRBV18 and TRBJ1-1; TRBD1 agrees at 7 bases. CDR3 length: 16 residues. The V and J ends lost 1 base and 1 base, in that order; junction bases with no gene match: 6. From germline, CDR1 is KGHSH and CDR2 LQKENI. The CDR3 reads CASSPLTGTENTEAFF. As DNA, the CDR3 is TGTGCCAGCTCACCACTCACCGGGACAGAGAACACTGAAGCTTTCTTT.

V gene TRBV6-5 combines with J gene TRBJ1-1, with TRBD1 as a possible D gene (6 bases). Germline V gene lookup returns CDR1 MNHEY and CDR2 SVGAGI. V was pared by 0 bases and J by 6 bases, with 11 bases between. There are 14 residues in the CDR3. The CDR3 bases are TGTGCCAGCAGTTACTCAAGGGGGTTGGCTGAAGCTTTCTTT. It is translated as CASSYSRGLAEAFF.

This chain links TRBV24-1 with TRBJ2-5; TRBD2 matches at 7 bases. The junction had 7 bases not matched to a gene; V was cut back by 4 bases and J by 3 bases. Germline V lookup: CDR1 KGHDR, CDR2 SFDVKD. This CDR3 has 15 residues. The CDR3, as DNA: TGTGCCACCAGTGACCGGGACTATACTGAAGAGACCCAGTACTTC. Translating gives CATSDRDYTEETQYF.

This sequence joins TRBV6-5 and TRBJ2-7; 8 nucleotides match TRBD1. CDR3 length equals 15 residues. Trimming cost V 2 bases and J 2 bases; bases outside gene matches: 5. CDR1 is MNHEY and CDR2 is SVGAGI in the germline V gene. CDR3 amino acids: CASSYTTGVTYEQYF. CDR3 sequence (DNA): TGTGCCAGCAGTTACACGACAGGGGTGACCTACGAGCAGTACTTC.

The chain has TRBV14 and TRBJ1-1; no reliable D call. Trimming took 2 bases from V and 1 from J, leaving 8 bases between them. This CDR3 region has 14 residues. The germline V gene has CDR1 SGHDN and CDR2 FVKESK. The CDR3 DNA follows: TGTGCCAGCAGCCAAAACAGAGCGAACACTGAAGCTTTCTTT. As protein: CASSQNRANTEAFF.

This clone occurred once. The sample holds other DNA sequences that translate to the same CDR3. The J gene is TRBJ2-6, the V gene TRBV4-2; D remains unclear. Germline CDR1 LGHNA, CDR2 YNFKEQ. The V gene lost 0 bases and the J gene lost 0 bases, with 6 bases spanning the gap. This CDR3 region has 16 residues. CDR3 region: CASSQDPNSGANVLTF. The CDR3, as DNA: TGTGCCAGCAGCCAAGATCCGAACTCTGGGGCCAACGTCCTGACTTTC.

This clone was seen just once. The CDR3 nucleotides are TGTGCCAGCAGCGTGACAGTGGGCCAAGAGACCCAGTACTTC. This translates into CASSVTVGQETQYF. The chain links TRBV9 to TRBJ2-5, with TRBD1 as a possible D gene (5 bases). The CDR3 consists of 14 residues. CDR1 is SGDLS and CDR2 is YYNGEE in the germline V gene. V shed 2 bases and J shed 1 base, with 9 bases lying between them.

This chain uses TRBV2 with TRBJ1-3; D is possibly TRBD1 (5 bases). V was cut by 4 bases and J by 1 base, with 11 bases left in between. The length of the CDR3 is 15 residues. Germline V gene lookup returns CDR1 SNHLY and CDR2 FYNNEI. CDR3 DNA sequence: TGTGCCAGCAGTGTATCAGGGTATTCTGGAAACACCATATATTTT. It specifies CASSVSGYSGNTIYF.

This clone was detected a few times. V usage is TRBV7-9 and J usage is TRBJ2-1, with D perhaps matching TRBD2 (5 bases). Trimming cost V 4 bases and J 9 bases, with 16 bases left between them. The length of the CDR3 is 14 residues. The germline V gene has CDR1 SEHNR and CDR2 FQNEAQ (reference sequence). The CDR3 coding sequence is TGTGCCAGCAGCTATTGGCCCTCCGAGGGTGAGCAGTTCTTC. This gives the protein CASSYWPSEGEQFF.

The gene calls are TRBV3-1 (or the pseudogene TRBV3-2) and TRBJ2-7; D perhaps matches TRBD1 (5 bases). There are 14 residues in the CDR3. Germline-derived CDR1 and CDR2 are LGHDT and YNNKEL (reference sequence). Trimming took off 1 base at V and 0 bases at J, with 7 bases between the two ends. The CDR3 bases are TGTGCCAGCAGCCAAGCAGGGTACTCCTACGAGCAGTACTTC. Its translation is CASSQAGYSYEQYF.

This chain links TRBV5-6 with TRBJ2-3; D unclear. The CDR3 is made up of 13 amino acids. Between the trimmed V and J ends, which lost 3 bases and 2 bases, there was a span of 7 bases. The germline V gene encodes CDR1 SGHDT and CDR2 YYEEEE. The CDR3 sequence is CASSSYYTDTQYF. In nucleotides, the CDR3 is TGTGCCAGCAGCTCCTATTACACAGATACGCAGTATTTT.

Only a few counts were recorded for this clone. This sequence joins TRBV18 and TRBJ2-5, with 11 bases lining up with TRBD1. Germline V gives CDR1 KGHSH, CDR2 LQKENI. CDR3 length: 15 amino acids. J lost 7 bases, V lost 3 bases, and 7 bases had no gene match. CDR3 protein: CASSPQDRGHGTQYF. Written as DNA, the CDR3 is TGTGCCAGCTCACCGCAGGACAGGGGGCACGGGACCCAGTACTTC.

The J gene is TRBJ1-4, the V gene TRBV6-6, with a possible D match to TRBD1 (6 bases). The germline V and J ends were trimmed by 5 bases and 5 bases, with 18 bases remaining between them. Germline CDR1 and CDR2: MNHNY and SVGAGI (reference sequence). The CDR3 is made up of 16 amino acids. CDR3 sequence (DNA): TGTGCCAGCAGTCGAAAGTCCGGACAGAGCAATGAAAAACTGTTTTTT. It specifies CASSRKSGQSNEKLFF.

Concerning this clone: The junction departs from the called germline gene at one end, perhaps through a read error. The chain recombines TRBV6-2 or TRBV6-3 with TRBJ2-1; D is uncertain. The CDR3 loop spans 11 amino acids. Germline assignment: CDR1 MNHEY and CDR2 SVGEGT. The CDR3 sequence is CASSDSREQFF. The CDR3 DNA reads as TGTGCCAGCAGTGACTCCAGGGAGCAGTTCTTC.

The genes are TRBV7-3 and TRBJ2-6; 7 bases map to TRBD1. Trimming removed 4 bases from V and 0 bases from J; junction bases left unmatched: 9. The CDR3 consists of 18 residues. Germline lookup yields CDR1 SGHTA and CDR2 FQGTGA. CDR3 loop: CASSSPGQYLSGANVLTF. The CDR3 nucleotides are TGTGCCAGCAGCTCGCCGGGACAGTACCTCTCTGGGGCCAACGTCCTGACTTTC.

The chain employs TRBV6-5 and TRBJ1-5; D might be TRBD1 (5 bases). Germline loops: CDR1 MNHEY, CDR2 SVGAGI. The CDR3 totals 13 residues. V dropped 6 bases and J dropped 2 bases, with 8 bases sitting between them. CDR3 protein: CASSGGGNQPQHF. CDR3 in DNA: TGTGCCAGCAGCGGGGGGGGCAATCAGCCCCAGCATTTT.

V gene TRBV6-5 combines with J gene TRBJ1-6, with D possibly being TRBD1 (6 bases). Germline lookup yields CDR1 MNHEY and CDR2 SVGAGI. This CDR3 comprises 13 residues. Trimming shortened V by 9 bases and J by 7 bases, and 13 bases separated the two germline ends. CDR3 region: CASTAGENSPLHF. For the CDR3, the DNA is TGTGCCAGTACGGCAGGGGAGAATTCACCCCTCCACTTT.

The chain has TRBV2 and TRBJ2-5; 12 bases map to TRBD1. Germline values: CDR1 SNHLY, CDR2 FYNNEI. The CDR3 has 16 amino acids. V dropped 8 bases and J dropped 5; count of bases not matched to a gene: 12. The DNA for the CDR3 is TGTGCCAGCCTGCGGGGGACAGGGGGCCTGGAGGAGACCCAGTACTTC. Its translation is CASLRGTGGLEETQYF.